The rows below give T cell receptor beta chains drawn from one sample of a study of blood T cell repertoires in COVID-19. The assay was immunoSEQ multiplex PCR, and TCRdb's table has in-frame clones only and misses some. The table records roughly 250,000 clones, approximately 86% of them present only once. Sequenced material: peripheral blood. The receptors stem from a woman aged 80 or over with active or convalescent COVID-19. Each CDR3 is given with its conserved first and last residue.

TRBV24-1	TRBJ2-1	CATSDSASGRDGTYNEQFF
TRBV27	TRBJ1-4	CASKGTGYRWGLFF
TRBV28	TRBJ2-1	CASSLAGTVYNEQFF
TRBV12-3/TRBV12-4	TRBJ2-7	CASSSDSPEQYF
TRBV29-1	TRBJ2-3	CSVVWGVGTDTQYF
TRBV5-1	TRBJ1-4	CASSLRGIDEKLFF
TRBV4-2	TRBJ2-1	CASSQDPSYYNEQFF
TRBV19	TRBJ2-1	CASSMLAGAGYNEQFF
TRBV27	TRBJ2-2	CASSLVAGRYTGELFF
TRBV30	TRBJ1-5	CAWSPHAGGGNQPQHF
TRBV10-3	TRBJ1-1	CAIRTGPEAFF
TRBV10-2	TRBJ2-5	CASSEARTGGFQETQYF
TRBV7-2	TRBJ1-3	CASSLGGNSGNTIYF
TRBV18	TRBJ1-6	CASSPDNNNSPLHF
TRBV6-5	TRBJ1-2	CASSQDNRGNYGYTF
TRBV7-9	TRBJ1-4	CASGQVNEKLFF
TRBV7-8	TRBJ1-2	CASSSGQGKWFGYTF
TRBV13	TRBJ2-5	CASSLGRSGGAETQYF
TRBV19	TRBJ2-1	CASRPGLAGDNEQFF
TRBV9	TRBJ2-3	CASSGNGARTDTQYF
TRBV5-5	TRBJ2-1	CASSWGDSYNEQFF
TRBV15	TRBJ1-5	CATSREAYSNQPQHF
TRBV4-1	TRBJ1-6	CASSHPRGSGNSPLHF
TRBV24-1	TRBJ2-2	CATSEGDSYTGELFF
TRBV10-2	TRBJ2-4	CASRHTLAKNIQYF
TRBV11-2	TRBJ1-6	CASTDYRGYGSPLHF